This entry concerns a single TCR beta chain. This clonotype occurred many times. Its antigen is unknown. No quality values exist for individual bases; no much larger clone is one base distant. This sample's time point label indicates: pre-sensitization, week 0. The treatment or condition tag for this specimen amounts to: therapeutic diphenylcyclopropenone sensitization with weekly scalp DPC. At every patch-test visit, the blood draw took place before the patch test was put on. Eligible patients were aged 18 to 70, diagnosed with alopecia, deemed suitable for DPC therapy, and excluded if pregnant. Total RNA was extracted from unfractionated whole blood that had been collected in Tempus Blood RNA tubes. The receptor library was made with RACE. Sequenced on a NextSeq 500. Library preparation attached unique molecular identifiers to individual cDNA molecules for quantitative, reproducible TCR counting. From each blood RNA sample, both TCR alpha and TCR beta chains were sequenced. From the authors' description of their analysis: The median number of TCRs per sample was approximately 98,000, ranging from about 20,000 to 750,000. The Decombinator software suite was used to annotate the V, J and CDR3 of the TCR reads. For the PS versus PT1 abundance plots, all samples were subsampled to the same number of TCRs (28,000). TCRs were defined as expanded if absent before sensitization and observed at least eight times at the 2-week time point. TCRdb reran the public reads through fastp at Q25 and MiXCR, keeping productive beta chains. Entries are consolidated by CDR3 protein sequence, retaining the most common genes and DNA. TCRdb, not the original authors, processed these V and J calls. Across this sample there are under 400,000 distinct CDR3 sequences, with 5.1% seen only once. The leading ten clones occupy roughly 2.6% of the sample.

The data originate from a study of human T cells and chemical hapten exposure (dated by TCRdb to the early 2020s). With regard to the full study: For sensitization, 2% DPC in acetone was applied to a 2 cm by 2 cm area of upper inner arm skin. Weekly therapeutic DPC doses were additionally applied to the scalp of patients throughout the roughly 23-week study period. Patch tests used Finn chambers with 0.01% DPC on the upper back, scored after 6 days by International Contact Dermatitis Research Group standards. Alopecia areata with under or over 50% scalp involvement, alopecia totalis and alopecia universalis were represented in the patient cohort, which was mostly female. Libraries were pooled for sequencing, and per-sample TCR yields varied mainly because of small differences in library volumes within the pool. In alopecia patients, the study followed how the peripheral blood TCR repertoire changed in vivo over primary and secondary sensitization to diphenylcyclopropenone (DPC), a hapten. Blood samples were taken from patients before sensitization (week 0) and then at 2, 6 and about 24 weeks after DPC sensitization. For TCR sequencing, blood came from 25 to 35 alopecia patients at anywhere from one to four time points (pre-sensitization, 2, 6 and 24 weeks).

The research as a whole found: Compared with pre-sensitization or healthy control sets, expanded TCRs formed significantly more large CDR3 similarity clusters, which is consistent with antigen-driven responses. Patch test score was positively correlated with the number of PT1 expanded TCRs, with significance at thresholds 8, 16 and 32 but not at 4. The number of TCRs above 1 in 1000 frequency did not change with DPC sensitization; there was no evidence of global repertoire structure alterations. Repeated subsampling changed both the strength of the expansion versus patch-test correlation and the threshold at which that correlation became significant. Because every patient had alopecia, a presumed autoimmune disease, the patients' immune response might differ from that of healthy individuals.

After removal of 1 base from V and 5 bases from J, the junction retains 4 bases not matched to a gene. There are 14 amino acids in the CDR3, from cysteine to phenylalanine inclusive. Just the 42-base CDR3 DNA is kept, in frame starting at base 1. CDR1 and CDR2 were assigned from the germline V gene as SGHAT and FQNNGV. This sequence uses TRBV11-2 and TRBJ2-7; the central 8 bases match TRBD1. Sequenced material: whole blood, taken in connection with sensitization to the hapten diphenylcyclopropenone (DPC). This TCR was sampled from a woman in her fifties or sixties with alopecia areata. Some clones in this sample may be carry-over from other donors' samples. The nucleotide sequence is given as TGTGCCAGCAGCTTAGGACAGGGGAGAGACGAGCAGTACTTC. It is translated as CASSLGQGRDEQYF.